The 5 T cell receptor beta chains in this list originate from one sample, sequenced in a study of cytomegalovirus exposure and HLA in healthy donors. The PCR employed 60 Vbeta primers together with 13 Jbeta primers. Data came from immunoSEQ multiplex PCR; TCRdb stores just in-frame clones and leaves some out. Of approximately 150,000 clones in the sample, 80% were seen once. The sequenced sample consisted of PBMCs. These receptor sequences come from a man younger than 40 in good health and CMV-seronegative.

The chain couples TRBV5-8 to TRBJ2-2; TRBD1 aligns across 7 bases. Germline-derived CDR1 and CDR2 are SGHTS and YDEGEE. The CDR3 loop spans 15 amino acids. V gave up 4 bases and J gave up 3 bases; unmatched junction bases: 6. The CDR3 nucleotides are TGTGCCAGCAGCGCCTGGGACAGAGACACCGGGGAGCTGTTTTTT. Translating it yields CASSAWDRDTGELFF.

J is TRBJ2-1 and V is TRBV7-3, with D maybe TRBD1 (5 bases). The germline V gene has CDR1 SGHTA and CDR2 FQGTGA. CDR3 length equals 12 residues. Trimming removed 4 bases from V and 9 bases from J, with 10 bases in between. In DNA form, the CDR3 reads TGTGCCAGCAGCTCCAGGGATGGTGAGCAGTTCTTC. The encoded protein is CASSSRDGEQFF.

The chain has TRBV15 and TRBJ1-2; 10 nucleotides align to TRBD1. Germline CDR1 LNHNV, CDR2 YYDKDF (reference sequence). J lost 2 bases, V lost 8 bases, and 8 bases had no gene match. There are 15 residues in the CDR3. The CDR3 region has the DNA TGTGCCACCGGAGAGGGGACAGGGGTGAACTATGGCTACACCTTC. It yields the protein CATGEGTGVNYGYTF.

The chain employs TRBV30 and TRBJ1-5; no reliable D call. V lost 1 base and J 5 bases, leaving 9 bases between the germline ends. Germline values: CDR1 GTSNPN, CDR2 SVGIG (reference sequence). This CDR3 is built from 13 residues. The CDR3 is CAWSAAGYQPQHF. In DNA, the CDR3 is TGTGCCTGGAGTGCCGCGGGATATCAGCCCCAGCATTTT.

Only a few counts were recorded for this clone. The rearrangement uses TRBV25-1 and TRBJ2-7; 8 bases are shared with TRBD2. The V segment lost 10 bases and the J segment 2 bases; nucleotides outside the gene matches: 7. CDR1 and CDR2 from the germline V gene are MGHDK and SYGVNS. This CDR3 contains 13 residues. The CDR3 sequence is CATTTSGAYEQYF. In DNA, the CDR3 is TGTGCCACTACCACTAGCGGAGCCTACGAGCAGTACTTC.